These 25 T cell receptor beta chains were sequenced from one sample in a study of human T cells and chemical hapten exposure. TCRdb reanalysed the RACE reads using MiXCR and keeps one entry per CDR3 protein. The data show fewer than 350,000 distinct CDR3 sequences, with roughly 7.7% seen just once and around 1.2% held by the top ten. The time point is: pre-sensitization, week 0. Specified treatment: therapeutic diphenylcyclopropenone sensitization with weekly scalp DPC. This sample comprised whole blood, obtained in connection with sensitization to the hapten diphenylcyclopropenone (DPC). These receptors were obtained from a man younger than 35 with alopecia areata. Some clones in this sample may be carry-over from other donors' samples.

The rearrangement uses TRBV29-1 and TRBJ1-2; D call uncertain. Germline V lookup: CDR1 SQVTM, CDR2 ANQGSEA. This CDR3 is built from 10 residues. V was cut by 6 bases and J by 8 bases, with 10 bases left in between. CDR3 coding DNA: TGCAGCGTCGATGAAAGGGGCTACACCTTC. Residues: CSVDERGYTF.

This clonotype was recorded a few times. This rearrangement joins TRBV27 to TRBJ1-2; D remains unclear. The CDR3 sequence is 13 residues long. Germline values: CDR1 MNHEY, CDR2 SMNVEV (reference sequence). V shed 4 bases and J shed 3 bases, with 9 bases lying between them. The DNA of the CDR3 is TGTGCCAGCAGTTATAGAGGATACTATGGCTACACCTTC. Its protein product is CASSYRGYYGYTF.

This clonotype was recorded at least ten times. The genes are TRBV28 and TRBJ2-5; D is unclear. Per the germline V gene, CDR1 is MDHEN and CDR2 is SYDVKM. The ends were cut back, 3 bases at V and 2 bases at J, with 7 bases in the middle. The CDR3 has 13 amino acids. This CDR3 is CASSFGQQETQYF. The CDR3 DNA follows: TGTGCCAGCAGTTTTGGGCAGCAAGAGACCCAGTACTTC.

The V and J genes are TRBV7-9 and TRBJ2-7; 11 nucleotides line up with TRBD1. The CDR3 runs 17 residues. Per the germline V gene, CDR1 is SEHNR and CDR2 is FQNEAQ (reference sequence). Trimming removed 5 bases from V and 2 bases from J; junction bases left unmatched: 11. The CDR3 sequence: CASSPRLGQGGTYEQYF. In nucleotides, the CDR3 is TGTGCCAGCAGCCCCCGTTTGGGACAGGGGGGAACCTACGAGCAGTACTTC.

The chain is built from TRBV7-2 and TRBJ2-4; the match to TRBD1 covers 8 bases. V dropped 3 bases and J dropped 8; count of bases not matched to a gene: 3. The CDR3 is 13 amino acids. Looked up from germline, CDR1 is SGHTA and CDR2 is FQGNSA. This chain's CDR3 is CASSLDRDDIQYF. In DNA form, the CDR3 reads TGTGCCAGCAGCTTGGACAGGGATGACATTCAGTACTTC.

This clonotype came up many times. V usage is TRBV29-1 and J usage is TRBJ1-1; D is unresolved. The CDR3 has 11 amino acids. V was pared by 7 bases and J by 6 bases, with 12 bases between. Per germline, CDR1 SQVTM and CDR2 ANQGSEA. The CDR3, as DNA: TGCAGCGGTGGAGTGGGTCCTGAAGCTTTCTTT. It codes for CSGGVGPEAFF.

The rearrangement uses TRBV27 and TRBJ2-7; TRBD1 is a possible D gene (5 bases). This CDR3 comprises 13 residues. CDR1 MNHEY and CDR2 SMNVEV come from the germline V gene (reference sequence). Trimming pared 5 bases from V and 8 bases from J, leaving 16 bases between. CDR3 nucleotide sequence: TGTGCCAGCAGTACCAGGGTTCCCTTTCAGCAGTACTTC. Its translation is CASSTRVPFQQYF.

This clonotype has a handful of counts. This chain connects TRBV2 to TRBJ1-1; D uncertain. Trimming stripped 7 bases from V and 0 bases from J, with 9 bases between. Looked up from germline, CDR1 is SNHLY and CDR2 is FYNNEI. The CDR3 contains 13 residues. The CDR3 sequence is CASTSDMNTEAFF. CDR3 coding DNA: TGTGCCAGCACTAGCGACATGAACACTGAAGCTTTCTTT.

This clonotype was picked up a small number of times. The V call is TRBV7-9, the J call TRBJ1-1, with no clear D. This CDR3 spans 15 amino acids. Germline values: CDR1 SEHNR, CDR2 FQNEAQ (reference sequence). V gave up 3 bases and J gave up 0 bases, with 11 bases separating them. CDR3 residues: CASSFGPIVNTEAFF. The DNA of the CDR3 is TGTGCCAGCAGCTTTGGCCCGATAGTGAACACTGAAGCTTTCTTT.

The table lists this clonotype with many counts. This rearrangement joins TRBV7-2 to TRBJ1-6; 7 bases are shared with TRBD1. Per germline, CDR1 SGHTA and CDR2 FQGNSA. The CDR3 is 14 residues long. Trimming took 3 bases from V and 9 from J; bases not matched to a gene: 5. The DNA of the CDR3 is TGTGCCAGCAGCTTCCAGGGGGATCGTTCACCCCTCCACTTT. As protein: CASSFQGDRSPLHF. Full variable domain (missing parts from reference TRBV7-2 and TRBJ1-6): GAGVSQSPSNKVTEKGKDVELRCDPISGHTALYWYRQSLGQGLEFLIYFQGNSAPDKSGLPSDRFSAERTGGSVSTLTIQRTQQEDSAVYLCASSFQGDRSPLHFGNGTRLTVT.

Only a few counts were recorded for this clonotype. V usage is TRBV10-3 and J usage is TRBJ2-7, with 7 nucleotides matching TRBD1. CDR1 is ENHRY and CDR2 is SYGVKD in the germline V gene. Germline trimming cut 11 bases from V and 6 bases from J; bases unmatched to any gene: 7. The CDR3 consists of 11 residues. The CDR3 coding sequence is TGTGCCGCCAGCAGGGGGTTCGAGCAGTACTTC. Translating it yields CAASRGFEQYF.

This clonotype was counted a few times. This chain joins TRBV12-3 or TRBV12-4 and TRBJ2-4; tentative D call: TRBD1 (5 bases). This CDR3 region has 14 residues. V gave up 7 bases and J gave up 7 bases, with 17 bases separating them. CDR3 residues: CASTLGQVANIQYF. Written as DNA, the CDR3 is TGTGCCAGCACCTTGGGGCAGGTTGCGAACATTCAGTACTTC.

The chain carries TRBV15 and TRBJ2-3, with a tentative D call TRBD1 (5 bases). In germline, CDR1 is LNHNV, CDR2 YYDKDF (reference sequence). The ends were cut back, 8 bases at V and 4 bases at J, with 19 bases in the middle. The CDR3 loop spans 15 amino acids. CDR3 sequence: CATAHRQNEPDTQYF. CDR3 DNA: TGTGCCACCGCTCACCGACAGAATGAACCAGATACGCAGTATTTT.

This clonotype was seen only a few times. V and J are TRBV18 and TRBJ1-4, with D hard to call. Between the trimmed V and J ends, which lost 1 base and 0 bases, there was a span of 9 bases. The CDR3 covers 16 residues. The germline CDR1 and CDR2 sequences are KGHSH and LQKENI. CDR3 coding DNA: TGTGCCAGCTCACCACGGCAGATCGCAACTAATGAAAAACTGTTTTTT. Its translation: CASSPRQIATNEKLFF.

V usage is TRBV2 and J usage is TRBJ1-2; 10 nucleotides agree with TRBD1. Germline V lookup: CDR1 SNHLY, CDR2 FYNNEI. J gave up 7 bases and V 5 bases, and 7 bases lay outside the gene matches. There are 14 residues in the CDR3. The CDR3 loop reads CASSPMTGGFGYTF. CDR3 coding DNA: TGTGCCAGCAGTCCAATGACAGGGGGCTTTGGCTACACCTTC.

The table lists this clonotype with a few counts. J is TRBJ1-2 and V is TRBV27, with 7 positions matching TRBD1. After removal of 8 bases from V and 6 bases from J, the junction contained 12 bases not matched to a gene. Per the germline V gene, CDR1 is MNHEY and CDR2 is SMNVEV (reference sequence). This CDR3 contains 14 residues. CDR3 bases: TGTGCCAGCTCGCCGACAGGGACGAGCGATGGCTACACCTTC. As protein: CASSPTGTSDGYTF.

This chain links TRBV20-1 with TRBJ1-6; tentatively, D is TRBD1 (6 bases). This CDR3 is built from 14 residues. CDR1 and CDR2 (germline): DFQATT, SNEGSKA (reference sequence). V lost 3 bases and J lost 7, with 13 bases in between. CDR3 protein: CSASRVQGNSPLHF. The CDR3 DNA sequence: TGCAGTGCTAGTCGGGTACAGGGAAATTCACCCCTCCACTTT.

The V gene is TRBV7-2, the J gene TRBJ1-1; weak D call: TRBD1 (5 bases). Looked up from germline, CDR1 is SGHTA and CDR2 is FQGNSA. This CDR3 is 14 amino acids long. V lost 4 bases and J 5 bases, leaving 14 bases between the germline ends. The CDR3 DNA reads TGTGCCAGCAGCTCTTCGTCAGGGACGACTGAAGCTTTCTTT. This gives the protein CASSSSSGTTEAFF. Full variable domain (rest looked up from reference TRBV7-2 and TRBJ1-1): GAGVSQSPSNKVTEKGKDVELRCDPISGHTALYWYRQSLGQGLEFLIYFQGNSAPDKSGLPSDRFSAERTGGSVSTLTIQRTQQEDSAVYLCASSSSSGTTEAFFGQGTRLTVV.

The gene calls are TRBV20-1 and TRBJ2-1, with D perhaps TRBD2 (7 bases). Trimming took off 8 bases at V and 3 bases at J, with 20 bases between the two ends. The CDR3 totals 15 residues. The germline gives CDR1 DFQATT, CDR2 SNEGSKA (reference sequence). The CDR3 DNA sequence: TGCAGTACCAGAGAGGCGGGGGCCGACTACAATGAGCAGTTCTTC. Translation gives CSTREAGADYNEQFF.

This chain uses TRBV6-2 or TRBV6-3 with TRBJ1-4; unclear D gene. This CDR3 has 17 residues. Per germline, CDR1 MNHEY and CDR2 SVGEGT. V was pared by 2 bases and J by 0 bases, with 13 bases between. The CDR3 protein is CASSYPRRHATNEKLFF. The CDR3 bases are TGTGCCAGCAGTTACCCCCGGCGGCATGCAACTAATGAAAAACTGTTTTTT.

This clonotype came up many times. The chain uses TRBV14 and TRBJ2-3; no firm D call. The length of the CDR3 is 12 residues. Germline V gives CDR1 SGHDN, CDR2 FVKESK. V was trimmed by 6 bases and J by 4 bases, leaving 8 bases between them. The DNA for the CDR3 is TGTGCCAGCAGTTTGGGTCCAGATACGCAGTATTTT. It yields the protein CASSLGPDTQYF.

The chain joins TRBV25-1 to TRBJ2-1; D is perhaps TRBD1 or TRBD2 (6 bases each). V lost 4 bases, J lost 5 bases, and 15 bases lay in between. This CDR3 has 15 residues. Germline CDR1 and CDR2: MGHDK and SYGVNS. The chain's CDR3 is CASSVTGTGDNEQFF. The CDR3 DNA reads as TGTGCCAGCAGTGTCACAGGGACTGGGGACAATGAGCAGTTCTTC.

This clonotype was counted at least ten times. V gene TRBV5-1 combines with J gene TRBJ1-6; no clear D gene. The CDR3 extends over 16 amino acids. The V end lost 0 bases, the J end lost 4 bases, and 11 bases lay between the germline ends. Germline loops: CDR1 SGHRS, CDR2 YFSETQ. CDR3 residues: CASSLAGVRYNSPLHF. DNA for the CDR3: TGCGCCAGCAGCTTGGCCGGGGTCAGATATAATTCACCCCTCCACTTT.

The sample holds a few counts of this clonotype. This chain uses TRBV3-1 with TRBJ2-7; D not certain. Germline CDR1 LGHDT, CDR2 YNNKEL (reference sequence). This CDR3 has 14 residues. V lost 1 base and J 3 bases, leaving 10 bases between the germline ends. The DNA for the CDR3 is TGTGCCAGCAGCCAAGGCCGGTTACTCTACGAGCAGTACTTC. The encoded protein is CASSQGRLLYEQYF.

This clonotype was counted only a few times. The chain recombines TRBV12-3 or TRBV12-4 with TRBJ1-3, with 7 bases lining up with TRBD1. After removal of 3 bases from V and 7 bases from J, the junction contained 6 bases not matched to a gene. CDR3 length: 14 amino acids. This chain's CDR3 is CASSFRQGDNTIYF. The CDR3 bases are TGTGCCAGCAGTTTTCGGCAGGGGGATAACACCATATATTTT.